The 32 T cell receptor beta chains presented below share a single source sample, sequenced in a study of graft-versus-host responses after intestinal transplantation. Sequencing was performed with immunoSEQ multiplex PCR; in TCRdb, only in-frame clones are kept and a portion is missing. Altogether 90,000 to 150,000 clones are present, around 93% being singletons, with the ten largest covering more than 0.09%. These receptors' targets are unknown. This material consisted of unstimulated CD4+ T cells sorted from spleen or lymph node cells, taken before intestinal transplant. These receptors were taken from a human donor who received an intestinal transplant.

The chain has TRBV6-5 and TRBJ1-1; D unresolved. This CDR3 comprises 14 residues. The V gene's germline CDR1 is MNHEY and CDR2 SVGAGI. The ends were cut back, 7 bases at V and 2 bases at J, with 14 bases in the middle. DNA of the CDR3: TGTGCCAGCACCCACCGGCAGGCCAACACTGAAGCTTTCTTT. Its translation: CASTHRQANTEAFF.

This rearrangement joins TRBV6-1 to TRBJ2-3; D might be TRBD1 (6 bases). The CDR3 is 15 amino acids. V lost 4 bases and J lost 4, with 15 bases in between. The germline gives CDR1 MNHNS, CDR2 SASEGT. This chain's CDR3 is CASSAQTGFPDTQYF. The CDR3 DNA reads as TGTGCCAGCAGTGCTCAGACAGGTTTTCCAGATACGCAGTATTTT.

In DNA form, the CDR3 reads TGTGCCAGCTCACCCGACGGGGATGGCTACACCTTC. It is translated as CASSPDGDGYTF. The J gene is TRBJ1-2, the V gene TRBV18; unclear D gene. The germline V gene has CDR1 KGHSH and CDR2 LQKENI. This CDR3 comprises 12 residues. The V end lost 3 bases, the J end lost 6 bases, and 8 bases lay between the germline ends.

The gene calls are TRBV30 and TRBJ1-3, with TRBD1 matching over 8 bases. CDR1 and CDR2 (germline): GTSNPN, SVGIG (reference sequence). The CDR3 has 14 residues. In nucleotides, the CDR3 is TGTGCACGCCACAGGGGGAGGACCGGAAACACCATATATTTT. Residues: CARHRGRTGNTIYF.

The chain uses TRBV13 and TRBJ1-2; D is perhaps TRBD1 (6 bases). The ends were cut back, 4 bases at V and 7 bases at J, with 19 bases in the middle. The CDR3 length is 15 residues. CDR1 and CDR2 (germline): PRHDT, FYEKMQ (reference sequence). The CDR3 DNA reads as TGTGCCAGCAGCTCCCCAGGACAGCCCGCGTCTGGCTACACCTTC. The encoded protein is CASSSPGQPASGYTF.

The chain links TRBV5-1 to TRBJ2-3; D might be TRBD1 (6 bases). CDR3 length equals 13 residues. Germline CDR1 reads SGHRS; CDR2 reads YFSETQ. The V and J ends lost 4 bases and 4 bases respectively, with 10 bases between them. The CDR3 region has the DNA TGCGCCAGCAGCCCGACAGGTTCAGATACGCAGTATTTT. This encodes CASSPTGSDTQYF.

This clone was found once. CDR3 bases: TGTGCCAGCAGTTTAAGACAGGGGGCTAACTACGAGCAGTACTTC. Its protein is CASSLRQGANYEQYF. The V call is TRBV27, the J call TRBJ2-7; 10 nucleotides line up with TRBD1. Germline trimming cut 2 bases from V and 3 bases from J; bases unmatched to any gene: 4. CDR3 size: 15 residues. The V gene's germline CDR1 is MNHEY and CDR2 SMNVEV (reference sequence).

The CDR3 is CASSEDGVDEQYF. The DNA for the CDR3 is TGTGCCAGCAGTGAAGACGGAGTTGACGAGCAGTACTTC. J is TRBJ2-7 and V is TRBV2, with D unresolved. V was shortened by 1 base and J by 5 bases, with 9 bases between the two germline ends. The CDR3 covers 13 residues. CDR1 SNHLY and CDR2 FYNNEI come from the germline V gene.

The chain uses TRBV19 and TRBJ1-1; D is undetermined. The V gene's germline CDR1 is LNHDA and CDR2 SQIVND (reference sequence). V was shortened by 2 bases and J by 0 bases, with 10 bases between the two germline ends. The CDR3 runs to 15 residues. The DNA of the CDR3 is TGTGCCAGTAGTATACACCGTCTACTGAACACTGAAGCTTTCTTT. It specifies CASSIHRLLNTEAFF.

The DNA for the CDR3 is TGTGCCAGCAGCCAAGATCAGCGGGACGGGGAGCTGTTTTTT. Translated: CASSQDQRDGELFF. J is TRBJ2-2 and V is TRBV4-2; 7 bases line up with TRBD2. The CDR3 length is 14 residues. V trimming: 0 bases; J trimming: 7 bases; junction bases outside the gene matches: 2. CDR1 and CDR2 (germline): LGHNA, YNFKEQ.

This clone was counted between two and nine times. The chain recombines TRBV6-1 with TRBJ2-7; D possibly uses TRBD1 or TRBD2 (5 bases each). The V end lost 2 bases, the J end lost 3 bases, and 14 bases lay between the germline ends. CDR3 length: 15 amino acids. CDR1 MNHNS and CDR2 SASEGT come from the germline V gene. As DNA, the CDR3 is TGTGCCAGCAGTGAATGGGGGACGGCTGACTACGAGCAGTACTTC. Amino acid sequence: CASSEWGTADYEQYF.

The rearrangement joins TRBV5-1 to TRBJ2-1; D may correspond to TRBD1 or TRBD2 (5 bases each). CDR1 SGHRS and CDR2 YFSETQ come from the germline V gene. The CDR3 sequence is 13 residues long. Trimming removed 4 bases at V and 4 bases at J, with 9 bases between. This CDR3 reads CASSRDGYNEQFF. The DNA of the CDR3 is TGCGCCAGCAGCCGGGACGGTTACAATGAGCAGTTCTTC.

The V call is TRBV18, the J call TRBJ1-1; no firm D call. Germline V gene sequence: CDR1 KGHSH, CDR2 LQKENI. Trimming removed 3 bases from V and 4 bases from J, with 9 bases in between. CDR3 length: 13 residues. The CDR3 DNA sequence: TGTGCCAGCTCACCCCTGGGAGGCACTGAAGCTTTCTTT. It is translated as CASSPLGGTEAFF.

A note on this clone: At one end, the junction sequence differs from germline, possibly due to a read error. The CDR3 nucleotides are TGTGCTAGCAGCTCCAAGGAGGGCGGGGAGCTGTTTTTT. Its protein is CASSSKEGGELFF. The rearrangement uses TRBV7-7 and TRBJ2-2, with TRBD2 as a possible D gene (6 bases). The germline V gene has CDR1 SSHAT and CDR2 FNYEAQ (reference sequence). The CDR3 contains 13 residues.

The CDR3 region has the DNA TGCGCCAGCAGTCCCAGCGGGAGGAGTAACACCGGGGAGCTGTTTTTT. Protein product: CASSPSGRSNTGELFF. This chain joins TRBV10-1 and TRBJ2-2; 9 bases align to TRBD2. This CDR3 spans 16 amino acids. Losses at the gene ends were 5 bases for V and 2 bases for J; bases not matched to a gene: 6. CDR1 is WNHNN and CDR2 is SYGVQD in the germline V gene (reference sequence).

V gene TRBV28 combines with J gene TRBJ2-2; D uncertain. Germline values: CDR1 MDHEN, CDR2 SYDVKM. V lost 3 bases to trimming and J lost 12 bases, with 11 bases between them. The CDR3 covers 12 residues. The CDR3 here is CASSLDRLKLFF. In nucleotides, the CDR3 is TGTGCCAGCAGTTTGGACCGTCTGAAGCTGTTTTTT.

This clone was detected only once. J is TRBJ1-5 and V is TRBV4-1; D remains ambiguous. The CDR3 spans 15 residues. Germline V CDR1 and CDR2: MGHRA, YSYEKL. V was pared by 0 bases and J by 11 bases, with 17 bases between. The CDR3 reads CASSQDVIAFPAQHF. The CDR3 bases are TGCGCCAGCAGCCAAGATGTAATTGCTTTTCCAGCCCAGCATTTT.

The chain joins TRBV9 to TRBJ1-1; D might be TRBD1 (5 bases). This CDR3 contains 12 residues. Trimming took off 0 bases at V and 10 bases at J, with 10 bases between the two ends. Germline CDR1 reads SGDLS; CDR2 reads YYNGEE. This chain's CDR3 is CASSVAGGVAFF. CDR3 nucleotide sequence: TGTGCCAGCAGCGTAGCGGGGGGGGTAGCTTTCTTT.

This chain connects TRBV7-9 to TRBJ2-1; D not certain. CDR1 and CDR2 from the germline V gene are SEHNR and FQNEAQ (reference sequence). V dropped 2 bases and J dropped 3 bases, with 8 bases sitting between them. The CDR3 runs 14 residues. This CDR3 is CASSLHGLYNEQFF. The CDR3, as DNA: TGTGCCAGCAGCTTACATGGTCTCTACAATGAGCAGTTCTTC. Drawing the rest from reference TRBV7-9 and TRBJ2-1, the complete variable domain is DTGVSQNPRHKITKRGQNVTFRCDPISEHNRLYWYRQTLGQGPEFLTYFQNEAQLEKSRLLSDRFSAERPKGSFSTLEIQRTEQGDSAMYLCASSLHGLYNEQFFGPGTRLTVL.

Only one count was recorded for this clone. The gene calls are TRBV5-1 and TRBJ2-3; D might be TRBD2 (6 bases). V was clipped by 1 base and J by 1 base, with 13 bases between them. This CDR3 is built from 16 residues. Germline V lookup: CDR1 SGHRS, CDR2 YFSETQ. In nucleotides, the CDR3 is TGCGCCAGCAGCTTGAGGGGCGGGAAGGGCACAGATACGCAGTATTTT. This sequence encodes CASSLRGGKGTDTQYF.

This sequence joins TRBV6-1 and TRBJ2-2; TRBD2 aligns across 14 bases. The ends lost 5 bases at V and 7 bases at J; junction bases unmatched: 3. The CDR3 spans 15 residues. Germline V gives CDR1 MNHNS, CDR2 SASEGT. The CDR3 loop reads CASSKTSGRGGELFF. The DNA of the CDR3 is TGTGCCAGCAGTAAGACTAGCGGGAGGGGCGGGGAGCTGTTTTTT.

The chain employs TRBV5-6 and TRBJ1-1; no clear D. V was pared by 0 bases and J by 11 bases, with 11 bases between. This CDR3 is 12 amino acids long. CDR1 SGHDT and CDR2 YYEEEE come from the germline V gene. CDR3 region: CASSLGVLTAFF. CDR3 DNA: TGTGCCAGCAGCTTGGGGGTCCTAACCGCTTTCTTT.

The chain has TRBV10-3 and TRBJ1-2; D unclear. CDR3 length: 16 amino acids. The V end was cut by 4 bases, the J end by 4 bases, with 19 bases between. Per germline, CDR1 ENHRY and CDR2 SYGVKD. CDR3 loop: CAISGFLAAPGYGYTF. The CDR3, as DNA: TGTGCCATCAGTGGTTTTCTGGCAGCCCCTGGCTATGGCTACACCTTC.

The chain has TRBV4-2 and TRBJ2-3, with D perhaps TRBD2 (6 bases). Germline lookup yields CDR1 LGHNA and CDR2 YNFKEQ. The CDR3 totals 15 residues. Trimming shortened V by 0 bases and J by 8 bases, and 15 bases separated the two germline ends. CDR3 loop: CASSQEGGRFGTQYF. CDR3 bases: TGTGCCAGCAGCCAAGAGGGAGGCCGGTTTGGTACGCAGTATTTT.

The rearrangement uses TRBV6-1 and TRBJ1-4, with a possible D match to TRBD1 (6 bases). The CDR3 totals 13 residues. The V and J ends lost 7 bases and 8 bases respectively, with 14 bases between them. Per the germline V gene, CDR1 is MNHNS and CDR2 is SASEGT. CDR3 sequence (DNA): TGTGCCAGCATCCGCAACAGGGAGGAAAAACTGTTTTTT. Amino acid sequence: CASIRNREEKLFF.

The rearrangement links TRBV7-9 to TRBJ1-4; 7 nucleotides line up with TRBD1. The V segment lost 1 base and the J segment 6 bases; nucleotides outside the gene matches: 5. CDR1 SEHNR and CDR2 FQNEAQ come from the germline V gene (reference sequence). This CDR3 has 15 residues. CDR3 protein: CASSLGQGRDEKLFF. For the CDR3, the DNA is TGTGCCAGCAGCTTAGGACAGGGTAGGGATGAAAAACTGTTTTTT.

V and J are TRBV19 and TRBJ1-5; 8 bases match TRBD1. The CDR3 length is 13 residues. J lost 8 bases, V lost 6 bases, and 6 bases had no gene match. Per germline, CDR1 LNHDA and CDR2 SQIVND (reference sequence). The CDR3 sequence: CASSRQGQEPQHF. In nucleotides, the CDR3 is TGTGCCAGTAGCCGACAGGGGCAGGAGCCCCAGCATTTT. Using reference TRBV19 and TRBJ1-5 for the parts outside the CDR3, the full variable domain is DGGITQSPKYLFRKEGQNVTLSCEQNLNHDAMYWYRQDPGQGLRLIYYSQIVNDFQKGDIAEGYSVSREKKESFPLTVTSAQKNPTAFYLCASSRQGQEPQHFGDGTRLSIL.

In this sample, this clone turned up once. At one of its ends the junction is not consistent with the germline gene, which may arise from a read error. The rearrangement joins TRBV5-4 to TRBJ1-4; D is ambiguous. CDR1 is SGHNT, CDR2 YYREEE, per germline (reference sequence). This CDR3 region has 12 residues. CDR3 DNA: TGTGCCGGCAGCTTGGACGGTGAAAAACTGTTTTTT. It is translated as CAGSLDGEKLFF.

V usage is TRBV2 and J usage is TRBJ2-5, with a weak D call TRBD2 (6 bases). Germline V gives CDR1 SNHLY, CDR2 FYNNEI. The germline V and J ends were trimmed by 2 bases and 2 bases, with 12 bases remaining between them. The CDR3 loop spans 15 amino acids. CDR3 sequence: CASSERGFQQETQYF. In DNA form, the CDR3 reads TGTGCCAGCAGTGAACGGGGGTTCCAACAAGAGACCCAGTACTTC.

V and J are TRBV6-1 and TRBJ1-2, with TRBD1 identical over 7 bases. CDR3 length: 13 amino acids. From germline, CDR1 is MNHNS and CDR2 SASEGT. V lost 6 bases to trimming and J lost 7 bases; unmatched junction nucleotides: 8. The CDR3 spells CASRRQGGAGYTF. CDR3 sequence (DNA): TGTGCCAGCAGACGACAGGGAGGGGCTGGCTACACCTTC.

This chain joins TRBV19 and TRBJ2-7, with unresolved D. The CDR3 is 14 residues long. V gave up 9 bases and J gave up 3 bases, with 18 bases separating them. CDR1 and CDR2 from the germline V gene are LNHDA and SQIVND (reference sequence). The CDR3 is CASTSASPGYEQYF. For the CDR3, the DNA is TGTGCCAGCACTTCTGCCAGTCCGGGCTACGAGCAGTACTTC.

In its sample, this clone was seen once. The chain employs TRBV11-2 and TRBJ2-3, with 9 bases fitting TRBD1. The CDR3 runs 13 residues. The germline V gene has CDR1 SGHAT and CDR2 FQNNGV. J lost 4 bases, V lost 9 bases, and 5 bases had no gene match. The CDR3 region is CASTGGAADTQYF. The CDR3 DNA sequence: TGTGCCAGTACAGGGGGCGCGGCAGATACGCAGTATTTT.